This T cell receptor (beta chain) was sequenced during a study of vaccination effects on CD4 cells after COVID-19. This clone was observed a single time. Its matching antigen is unknown. CDR1 and CDR2 from the germline V gene are LGHDT and YNNKEL (reference sequence). The CDR3 runs 17 residues. With 4 bases removed from V and 6 bases from J, the gap between germline ends came to 22 bases. Sequencing was preceded by expansion of antigen-specific CD4+ T cells with viral peptide pools in the ViraFEST assay. Subsequent to a culture period of 10 days, CD4+ T cells were isolated. Nucleocapsid antibodies were negative in the vaccine recipients, who had never had SARS-CoV-2 infection. Clones were sequenced by immunoSEQ multiplex PCR, and TCRdb holds only the in-frame ones, with some missing. The table has approximately 30,000 clones, under 75% seen once.

The receptor's source is a human donor who received a COVID-19 vaccine. Specimen: CD4+ T cells from PBMCs cultured with SARS-CoV-2 spike peptides, collected before COVID-19 vaccination. The chain has TRBV3-1 (or the pseudogene TRBV3-2) and TRBJ2-1; a weak D match, TRBD2 (6 bases). The chain's CDR3 is CASSRHSSASMGNEQFF. CDR3 sequence (DNA): TGTGCCAGCAGCCGACATTCTAGCGCCTCTATGGGCAATGAGCAGTTCTTC.